This entry lists 27 T cell receptor beta chains sequenced from one sample in a study of T cell repertoires in cytomegalovirus infection. No antigen has been assigned to these receptors. TCRdb re-analysed the reads in MiXCR, keeping a single row per CDR3 protein. The table records 650,000 to 900,000 distinct CDR3 sequences, approximately 32% of them present only once. Sequencing used cultured CD8+ T cells from PBMCs, obtained from culture after CMV antigen stimulation. The receptors were sampled from a human donor in good health (CMV status not recorded). Some clones in this sample may be carry-over from other donors' samples.

The chain employs TRBV14 and TRBJ1-2; 7 bases are shared with TRBD1. V gave up 1 base and J gave up 6 bases; unmatched junction bases: 11. Germline-derived CDR1 and CDR2 are SGHDN and FVKESK. This CDR3 spans 16 amino acids. CDR3 in amino acids: CASSQVPDRTVHGYTF. The CDR3, as DNA: TGTGCCAGCAGCCAAGTCCCGGACAGGACCGTCCATGGCTACACCTTC.

The rearrangement links TRBV27 to TRBJ2-3; D not certain. V lost 2 bases, J lost 1 base, and 13 bases lay in between. The CDR3 covers 16 residues. Germline CDR1 MNHEY, CDR2 SMNVEV (reference sequence). CDR3 loop: CASSLLRSGGTDTQYF. The CDR3, as DNA: TGTGCCAGCAGTTTACTCCGGAGTGGGGGCACAGATACGCAGTATTTT.

Notes on this clonotype: A much larger clone is a single base away; this may be a read error. The rearrangement uses TRBV7-6 and TRBJ2-5; D gene ambiguous. CDR3 length: 16 residues. Germline CDR1 is SGHVS and CDR2 is FNYEAQ. V was cut by 7 bases and J by 0 bases, with 18 bases left in between. The CDR3 is CASNPEVSAYQETQYF. CDR3 sequence (DNA): TGTGCCAGCAACCCCGAGGTATCGGCGTACCAAGAGACCCAGTACTTC. Based on the CDR3 plus reference TRBV7-6 and TRBJ2-5, the full variable domain is GAGVSQSPRYKVTKRGQDVALRCDPISGHVSLYWYRQALGQGPEFLTYFNYEAQQDKSGLPNDRFSAERPEGSISTLTIQRTEQRDSAMYRCASNPEVSAYQETQYFGPGTRLLVL.

CDR3 DNA sequence: TGCGCCAGCAGCACCAGGGGTAGCGGGGGGTCCTGGGATACGCAGTATTTT. The encoded protein is CASSTRGSGGSWDTQYF. The rearrangement links TRBV5-1 to TRBJ2-3; TRBD2 matches at 10 bases. Looked up from germline, CDR1 is SGHRS and CDR2 is YFSETQ. V lost 4 bases and J lost 6; bases outside the gene matches: 14. CDR3 length equals 17 residues.

The rearrangement links TRBV18 to TRBJ2-2; D possibly corresponds to TRBD2 (5 bases). Germline loops: CDR1 KGHSH, CDR2 LQKENI. The CDR3 loop spans 15 amino acids. The ends were cut back, 2 bases at V and 1 base at J, with 8 bases in the middle. CDR3 nucleotides: TGTGCCAGCTCACCAAAAGAGGGGAACACCGGGGAGCTGTTTTTT. It is translated as CASSPKEGNTGELFF.

The sample holds a few counts of this clonotype. This chain uses TRBV5-8 with TRBJ2-1; a possible D gene is TRBD2 (5 bases). CDR1 and CDR2 (germline): SGHTS, YDEGEE. Trimming shortened V by 2 bases and J by 3 bases, and 12 bases separated the two germline ends. The CDR3 runs 15 residues. The CDR3 DNA follows: TGTGCCAGCAGCTTAAGAGCGGCCTACTACAATGAGCAGTTCTTC. It yields the protein CASSLRAAYYNEQFF.

This clonotype was detected many times. V gene TRBV4-1 combines with J gene TRBJ1-5, with D possibly being TRBD1 (5 bases). The V gene lost 1 base and the J gene lost 7 bases, with 8 bases spanning the gap. Germline-derived CDR1 and CDR2 are MGHRA and YSYEKL. The CDR3 spans 13 residues. This CDR3 is CASSQGTGQPQHF. For the CDR3, the DNA is TGCGCCAGCAGCCAAGGAACAGGACAGCCCCAGCATTTT.

This clonotype has ten or more counts. The chain recombines TRBV7-8 with TRBJ1-1, with TRBD1 identical over 7 bases. This CDR3 comprises 14 residues. CDR1 is SGHVS and CDR2 is FQNEAQ in the germline V gene. Trimming took 8 bases from V and 1 from J; bases not matched to a gene: 7. CDR3 in DNA: TGTGCCAGCTTATCAGGGGGAACGAACACTGAAGCTTTCTTT. Protein product: CASLSGGTNTEAFF. The full variable domain, in which reference TRBV7-8 and TRBJ1-1 provide the parts outside the CDR3, is GAGVSQSPRYKVAKRGQDVALRCDPISGHVSLFWYQQALGQGPEFLTYFQNEAQLDKSGLPSDRFFAERPEGSVSTLKIQRTQQEDSAVYLCASLSGGTNTEAFFGQGTRLTVV.

This clonotype was seen only a few times. V gene TRBV7-2 combines with J gene TRBJ1-6; D might be TRBD1 (5 bases). Trimming removed 5 bases from V and 0 bases from J, with 14 bases in between. The CDR3 is 17 residues long. Germline CDR1 reads SGHTA; CDR2 reads FQGNSA. CDR3 region: CASSPGLRSSYNSPLHF. In DNA, the CDR3 is TGTGCCAGCAGCCCGGGACTCAGGAGCTCCTATAATTCACCCCTCCACTTT.

This clonotype was counted a few times. This chain uses TRBV24-1 with TRBJ2-3; a weak D match, TRBD2 (5 bases). The length of the CDR3 is 17 residues. V lost 6 bases, J lost 3 bases, and 21 bases lay in between. The V gene's germline CDR1 is KGHDR and CDR2 SFDVKD. The CDR3 spells CATSSRQRRRDTDTQYF. CDR3 sequence (DNA): TGTGCCACCAGTTCGCGTCAGCGGCGTCGCGATACAGATACGCAGTATTTT.

The chain links TRBV6-6 to TRBJ2-1, with TRBD1 matching over 11 bases. In germline, CDR1 is MNHNY, CDR2 SVGAGI (reference sequence). The ends lost 5 bases at V and 6 bases at J; junction bases unmatched: 6. The CDR3 runs to 15 residues. CDR3 nucleotides: TGTGCCAGCAGTACAACCGGGACAGGGGGCAATGAGCAGTTCTTC. As protein: CASSTTGTGGNEQFF.

This clonotype was recorded a few times. The chain joins TRBV7-9 to TRBJ2-4; 9 bases line up with TRBD1. Germline CDR1 SEHNR, CDR2 FQNEAQ (reference sequence). This CDR3 has 16 amino acids. With 4 bases clipped from V and 1 base from J, the junction kept 5 bases outside the gene matches. The chain's CDR3 is CASSSRTGVAKNIQYF. CDR3 sequence (DNA): TGTGCCAGCAGCTCTCGGACAGGGGTGGCCAAAAACATTCAGTACTTC.

The V and J genes are TRBV7-9 and TRBJ1-1; D ambiguous. The CDR3 totals 13 residues. Trimming left V 1 base short and J 2 bases short, with 5 bases between. Germline CDR1 and CDR2: SEHNR and FQNEAQ (reference sequence). The chain's CDR3 is CASSLGFNTEAFF. CDR3 in DNA: TGTGCCAGCAGCTTAGGTTTCAACACTGAAGCTTTCTTT. The whole variable domain, filled in from reference TRBV7-9 and TRBJ1-1, reads DTGVSQNPRHKITKRGQNVTFRCDPISEHNRLYWYRQTLGQGPEFLTYFQNEAQLEKSRLLSDRFSAERPKGSFSTLEIQRTEQGDSAMYLCASSLGFNTEAFFGQGTRLTVV.

The chain couples TRBV24-1 to TRBJ1-5; the D gene is possibly TRBD1 (5 bases). CDR1 is KGHDR, CDR2 SFDVKD, per germline. Trimming shortened V by 6 bases and J by 2 bases, and 10 bases separated the two germline ends. The CDR3 has 14 amino acids. The CDR3 reads CATSSGGGNQPQHF. The CDR3 DNA reads TGTGCCACCAGTTCCGGGGGAGGCAATCAGCCCCAGCATTTT.

This clonotype came up many times. V gene TRBV7-9 combines with J gene TRBJ2-5; D perhaps matches TRBD2 (5 bases). The V gene lost 5 bases and the J gene lost 5 bases, with 21 bases spanning the gap. The CDR3 is made up of 16 amino acids. Looked up from germline, CDR1 is SEHNR and CDR2 is FQNEAQ (reference sequence). This CDR3 is CASSPGRAVFQETQYF. Written as DNA, the CDR3 is TGTGCCAGCAGCCCCGGGCGGGCCGTCTTTCAGGAGACCCAGTACTTC.

CDR3 residues: CATSRVGESTDTQYF. Here the CDR3 DNA reads TGTGCCACCAGCAGAGTGGGGGAGAGCACAGATACGCAGTATTTT. The chain carries TRBV15 and TRBJ2-3; either TRBD1 or TRBD2 may supply D (5 bases each). The germline V gene has CDR1 LNHNV and CDR2 YYDKDF (reference sequence). The CDR3 spans 15 residues. The V end lost 1 base, the J end lost 0 bases, and 8 bases lay between the germline ends.

CDR3 nucleotide sequence: TGCAGCGTTGAAGATAGGAAGGGTGGGTACGAGCAGTACTTC. This translates into CSVEDRKGGYEQYF. The chain combines TRBV29-1 with TRBJ2-7, with unresolved D. The CDR3 spans 14 residues. V was shortened by 0 bases and J by 4 bases, with 13 bases between the two germline ends. CDR1 is SQVTM, CDR2 ANQGSEA, per germline.

This clonotype was seen repeatedly, ten times or more. The rearrangement links TRBV7-2 to TRBJ2-3; 7 bases fit TRBD1. Germline lookup yields CDR1 SGHTA and CDR2 FQGNSA. V was pared by 2 bases and J by 6 bases, with 8 bases of the junction left unmatched. The CDR3 has 15 residues. The CDR3 reads CASSLLSRGLDTQYF. Here the CDR3 DNA reads TGTGCCAGCAGCTTATTGAGTAGGGGGCTGGATACGCAGTATTTT.

V and J are TRBV27 and TRBJ2-1, with D possibly being TRBD1 or TRBD2 (6 bases each). Germline lookup yields CDR1 MNHEY and CDR2 SMNVEV (reference sequence). V lost 4 bases to trimming and J lost 3 bases, with 13 bases between them. The CDR3 is made up of 15 amino acids. The chain's CDR3 is CASSSRGARYNEQFF. For the CDR3, the DNA is TGTGCCAGCAGTTCAAGGGGGGCGCGCTACAATGAGCAGTTCTTC.

The chain combines TRBV4-1 with TRBJ1-1, with no clear D. V dropped 3 bases and J dropped 3 bases, with 8 bases sitting between them. The CDR3 is made up of 13 amino acids. The germline gives CDR1 MGHRA, CDR2 YSYEKL. The CDR3 region is CASSQQRYTEAFF. In DNA form, the CDR3 reads TGCGCCAGCAGCCAGCAACGGTACACTGAAGCTTTCTTT.

This clonotype was picked up many times. The rearrangement links TRBV4-1 to TRBJ2-1, with 7 nucleotides matching TRBD2. J gave up 2 bases and V 1 base, and 11 bases lay outside the gene matches. Germline values: CDR1 MGHRA, CDR2 YSYEKL. The CDR3 runs to 18 residues. DNA of the CDR3: TGCGCCAGCAGCCAAGTGTGGTCGGCTAGCGGACCCTACAATGAGCAGTTCTTC. Translation: CASSQVWSASGPYNEQFF.

The gene calls are TRBV20-1 and TRBJ2-2; no clear D gene. The V end was cut by 0 bases, the J end by 8 bases, with 7 bases between. The CDR3 is made up of 12 amino acids. The germline V gene has CDR1 DFQATT and CDR2 SNEGSKA (reference sequence). The CDR3 region has the DNA TGCAGTGCTAGAGAATTCGGAGGGGAGCTGTTTTTT. Translation gives CSAREFGGELFF.

Many counts were recorded for this clonotype. The chain carries TRBV10-3 and TRBJ2-7; 9 bases align to TRBD1. V gave up 3 bases and J gave up 2 bases; unmatched junction bases: 8. This CDR3 contains 16 residues. CDR1 and CDR2 (germline): ENHRY, SYGVKD. CDR3 loop: CAISDPGQGSPYEQYF. CDR3 sequence (DNA): TGTGCCATCAGTGACCCGGGACAGGGTAGCCCCTACGAGCAGTACTTC.

The V and J genes are TRBV27 and TRBJ2-7; 11 nucleotides agree with TRBD1. The junction had 8 bases not matched to a gene; V was cut back by 5 bases and J by 5 bases. This CDR3 spans 15 amino acids. Germline CDR1 MNHEY, CDR2 SMNVEV (reference sequence). CDR3: CASSPSGQGAHEQYF. For the CDR3, the DNA is TGTGCCAGCAGTCCCTCCGGACAGGGGGCCCACGAGCAGTACTTC.

This clonotype appeared a few times. This sequence joins TRBV10-3 and TRBJ2-3; D perhaps matches TRBD1 (5 bases). CDR1 ENHRY and CDR2 SYGVKD come from the germline V gene. Trimming removed 4 bases from V and 4 bases from J, with 9 bases in between. The CDR3 runs to 13 residues. CDR3 DNA: TGTGCCATCAGTGCGGCAGGGCCAGATACGCAGTATTTT. This sequence encodes CAISAAGPDTQYF.

The chain links TRBV5-1 to TRBJ2-2; tentative D call: TRBD1 (5 bases). With 0 bases removed from V and 6 bases from J, the gap between germline ends came to 6 bases. Germline V lookup: CDR1 SGHRS, CDR2 YFSETQ. This CDR3 has 13 residues. In nucleotides, the CDR3 is TGCGCCAGCAGCTTGGCCAGGGCCGGGGAGCTGTTTTTT. Protein: CASSLARAGELFF.

This clonotype was observed many times. The genes are TRBV7-2 and TRBJ2-5, with 7 bases identical to TRBD2. CDR1 is SGHTA, CDR2 FQGNSA, per germline. Germline trimming cut 5 bases from V and 5 bases from J; bases unmatched to any gene: 5. The CDR3 has 13 residues. The DNA for the CDR3 is TGTGCCAGCAGCCGAGCGGGGCAGGAGACCCAGTACTTC. Translated, it gives CASSRAGQETQYF.